The clone carrying this T cell receptor (beta chain) came up a few times. Its target is not known. The data stem from a study of T-cell memory formation after mild COVID-19. For the study at large: The study found TCR clusters largely donor specific.

Study-level points and caveats: CM and EM subsets held most contracting CD4+ clones; EMRA held CD8+ ones.

This CDR3 contains 16 residues. Germline V gene sequence: CDR1 MNHNY, CDR2 SVGAGI (reference sequence). The trim removed 6 bases at V and 6 bases at J, leaving 16 bases unmatched. TCRdb processed the 5' RACE reads anew with MiXCR; each CDR3 protein has one entry. The sample includes about 190,000 distinct CDR3 sequences, 18% of them seen just once. This clonotype was obtained from an adult woman who had mild COVID-19 (a few samples of this study predate the infection). Cell type and time point are not known. The J gene is TRBJ2-7, the V gene TRBV6-6, with 8 bases fitting TRBD1. The sequencing sample was made of PBMCs or a T cell subset sorted from them (not recorded which). CDR3 residues: CASSPGTGDTPFEQYF. The DNA of the CDR3 is TGTGCCAGCAGCCCAGGGACAGGCGATACCCCCTTCGAGCAGTACTTC.